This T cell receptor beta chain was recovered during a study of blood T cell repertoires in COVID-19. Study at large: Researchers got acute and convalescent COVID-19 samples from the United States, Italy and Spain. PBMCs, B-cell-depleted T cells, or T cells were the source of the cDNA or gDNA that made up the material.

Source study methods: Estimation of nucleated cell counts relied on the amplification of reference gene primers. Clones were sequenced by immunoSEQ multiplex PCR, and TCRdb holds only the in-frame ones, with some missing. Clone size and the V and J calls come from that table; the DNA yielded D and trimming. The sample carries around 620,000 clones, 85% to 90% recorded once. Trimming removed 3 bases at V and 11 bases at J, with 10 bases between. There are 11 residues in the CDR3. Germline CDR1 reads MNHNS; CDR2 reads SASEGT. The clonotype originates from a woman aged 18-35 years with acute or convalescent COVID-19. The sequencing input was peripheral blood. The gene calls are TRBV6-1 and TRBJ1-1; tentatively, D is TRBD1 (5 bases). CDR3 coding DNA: TGTGCCAGCAGTGAGGGACTGGGGGCTTTCTTT. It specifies CASSEGLGAFF.